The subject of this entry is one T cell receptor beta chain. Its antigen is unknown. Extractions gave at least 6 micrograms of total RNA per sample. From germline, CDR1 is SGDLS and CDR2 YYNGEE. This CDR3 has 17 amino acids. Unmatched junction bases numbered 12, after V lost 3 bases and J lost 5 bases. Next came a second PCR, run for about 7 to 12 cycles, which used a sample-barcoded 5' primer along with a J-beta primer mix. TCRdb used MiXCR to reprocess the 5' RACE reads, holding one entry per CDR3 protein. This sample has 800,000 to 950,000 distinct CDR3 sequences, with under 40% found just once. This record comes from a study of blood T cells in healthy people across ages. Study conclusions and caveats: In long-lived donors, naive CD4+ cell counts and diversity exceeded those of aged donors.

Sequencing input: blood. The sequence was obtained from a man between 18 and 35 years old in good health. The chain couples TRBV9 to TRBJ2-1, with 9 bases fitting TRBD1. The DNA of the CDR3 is TGTGCCAGCAGCGCCCCCAGGGGGGACAGGGCAAACAATGAGCAGTTCTTC. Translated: CASSAPRGDRANNEQFF.